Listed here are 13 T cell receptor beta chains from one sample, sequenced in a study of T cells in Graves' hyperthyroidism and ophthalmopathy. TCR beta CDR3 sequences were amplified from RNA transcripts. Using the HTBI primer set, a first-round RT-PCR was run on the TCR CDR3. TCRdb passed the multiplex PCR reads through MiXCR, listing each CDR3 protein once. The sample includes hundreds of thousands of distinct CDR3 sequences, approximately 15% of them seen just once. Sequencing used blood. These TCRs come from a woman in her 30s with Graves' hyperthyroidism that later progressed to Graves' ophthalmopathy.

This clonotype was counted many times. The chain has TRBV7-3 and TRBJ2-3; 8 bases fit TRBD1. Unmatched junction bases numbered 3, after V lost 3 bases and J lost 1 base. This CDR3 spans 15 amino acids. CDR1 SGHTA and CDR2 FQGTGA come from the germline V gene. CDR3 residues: CASSFGQGGTDTQYF. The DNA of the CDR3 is TGTGCCAGCAGCTTCGGACAGGGTGGCACAGATACGCAGTATTTT.

The CDR3 region is CASSEIFAGSSYEQYF. CDR3 DNA sequence: TGTGCCAGCAGTGAAATATTTGCGGGGAGCTCCTACGAGCAGTACTTC. The rearrangement uses TRBV6-1 and TRBJ2-7; D is possibly TRBD2 (6 bases). Looked up from germline, CDR1 is MNHNS and CDR2 is SASEGT. The CDR3 loop spans 16 amino acids. V lost 2 bases to trimming and J lost 0 bases, with 14 bases between them.

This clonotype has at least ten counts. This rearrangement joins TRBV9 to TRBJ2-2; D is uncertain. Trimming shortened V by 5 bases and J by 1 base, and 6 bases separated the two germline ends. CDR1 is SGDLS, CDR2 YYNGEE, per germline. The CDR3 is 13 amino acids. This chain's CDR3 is CASSVGNTGELFF. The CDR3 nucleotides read TGTGCCAGCAGTGTGGGGAACACCGGGGAGCTGTTTTTT.

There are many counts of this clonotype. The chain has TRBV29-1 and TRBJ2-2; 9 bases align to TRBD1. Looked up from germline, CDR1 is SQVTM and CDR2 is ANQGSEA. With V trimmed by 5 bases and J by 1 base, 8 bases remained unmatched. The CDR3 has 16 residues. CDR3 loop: CSVLNGTGWNTGELFF. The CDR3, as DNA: TGCAGCGTTCTGAACGGGACAGGGTGGAACACCGGGGAGCTGTTTTTT.

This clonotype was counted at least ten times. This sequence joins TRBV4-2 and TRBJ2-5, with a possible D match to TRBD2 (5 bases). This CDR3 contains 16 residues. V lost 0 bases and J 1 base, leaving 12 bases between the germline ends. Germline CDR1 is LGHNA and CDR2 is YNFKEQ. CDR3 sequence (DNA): TGTGCCAGCAGCCAAGATGGGCGAGGGTCCCAAGAGACCCAGTACTTC. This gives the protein CASSQDGRGSQETQYF.

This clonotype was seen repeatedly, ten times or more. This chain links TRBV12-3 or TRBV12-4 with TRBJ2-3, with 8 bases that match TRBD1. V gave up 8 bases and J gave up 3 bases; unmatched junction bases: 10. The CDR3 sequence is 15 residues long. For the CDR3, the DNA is TGTGCCAGCGTACCACGACAGGGGAGGACAGATACGCAGTATTTT. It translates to CASVPRQGRTDTQYF.

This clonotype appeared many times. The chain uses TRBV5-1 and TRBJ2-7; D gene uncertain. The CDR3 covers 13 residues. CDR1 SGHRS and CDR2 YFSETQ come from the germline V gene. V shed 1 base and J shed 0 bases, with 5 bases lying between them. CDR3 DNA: TGCGCCAGCAGCTTGAGTCCCTCCTACGAGCAGTACTTC. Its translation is CASSLSPSYEQYF.

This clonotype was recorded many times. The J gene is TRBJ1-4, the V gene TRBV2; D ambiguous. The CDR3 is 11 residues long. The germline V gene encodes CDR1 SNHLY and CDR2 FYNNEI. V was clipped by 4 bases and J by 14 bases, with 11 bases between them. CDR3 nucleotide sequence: TGTGCCAGCAGTGGGGGTGTTTATCTGTTTTTT. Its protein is CASSGGVYLFF.

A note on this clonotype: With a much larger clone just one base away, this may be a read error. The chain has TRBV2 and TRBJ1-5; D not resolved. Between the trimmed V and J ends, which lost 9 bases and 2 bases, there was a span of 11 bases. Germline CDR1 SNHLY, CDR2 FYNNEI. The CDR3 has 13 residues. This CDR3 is CASRDYGNQPQHF. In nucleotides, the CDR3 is TGTGCCAGTCGTGATTACGGCAATCAGCCCCAGCATTTT.

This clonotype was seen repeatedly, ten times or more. The CDR3, as DNA: TGTGCCAGCTCACCCGGGAGAGGAAATCAGCCCCAGCATTTT. Amino acids: CASSPGRGNQPQHF. The chain couples TRBV18 to TRBJ1-5; no clear D. The germline V and J ends were trimmed by 3 bases and 4 bases, with 10 bases remaining between them. From germline, CDR1 is KGHSH and CDR2 LQKENI. This CDR3 has 14 amino acids.

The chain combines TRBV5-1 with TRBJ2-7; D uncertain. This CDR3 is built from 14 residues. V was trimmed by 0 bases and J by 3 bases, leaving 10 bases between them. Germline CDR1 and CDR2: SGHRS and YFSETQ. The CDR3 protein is CASSLAIVGYEQYF. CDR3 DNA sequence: TGCGCCAGCAGCTTGGCAATAGTTGGCTACGAGCAGTACTTC.

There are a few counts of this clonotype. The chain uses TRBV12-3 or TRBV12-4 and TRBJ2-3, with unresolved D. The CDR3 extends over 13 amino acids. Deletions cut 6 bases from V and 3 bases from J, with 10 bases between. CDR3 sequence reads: CASRTDWTDTQYF. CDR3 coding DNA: TGTGCCAGCAGGACTGACTGGACAGATACGCAGTATTTT.

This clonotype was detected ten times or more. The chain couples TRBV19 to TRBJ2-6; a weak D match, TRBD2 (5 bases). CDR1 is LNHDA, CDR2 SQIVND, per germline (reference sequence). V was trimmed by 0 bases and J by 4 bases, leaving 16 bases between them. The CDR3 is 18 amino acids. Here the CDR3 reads CASSIDPGRGSGANVLTF. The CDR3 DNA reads TGTGCCAGTAGTATAGATCCGGGTCGGGGATCCGGGGCCAACGTCCTGACTTTC.